The 19 T cell receptor beta chains given below trace back to one sample, sequenced in a study of shared clonotypes between healthy human individuals. Method: immunoSEQ multiplex PCR; TCRdb's copy keeps in-frame clones and lacks some. The sample shows approximately 640,000 clones, roughly 87% of them seen only once. Sequencing was performed on memory CD8+ T cells from PBMCs. As for subset: CD45RO+ cells pooled with CCR7-negative TemRA cells. The receptors originated from a man aged 18 to 29 in good health. Some clones in this sample may be carry-over from other donors' samples.

This clone was recorded only once. The rearrangement uses TRBV15 and TRBJ2-7; TRBD2 agrees at 8 bases. J was trimmed by 0 bases and V by 5 bases; bases with no gene match: 6. The CDR3 runs 15 residues. Germline CDR1 LNHNV, CDR2 YYDKDF (reference sequence). CDR3 in DNA: TGTGCCACCAGCTATGCCAGCGGGAGCTCCTACGAGCAGTACTTC. This encodes CATSYASGSSYEQYF.

V and J are TRBV4-1 and TRBJ2-7; D is ambiguous. Germline V gene data show CDR1 as MGHRA and CDR2 as YSYEKL. The CDR3 loop spans 15 amino acids. The V and J ends lost 10 bases and 2 bases respectively, with 21 bases between them. The CDR3 reads CATGMAVDGPYEQYF. The CDR3 coding sequence is TGCGCCACTGGGATGGCGGTAGATGGACCCTACGAGCAGTACTTC.

This chain links TRBV5-4 with TRBJ2-2; the match to TRBD2 covers 8 bases. Germline CDR1 SGHNT, CDR2 YYREEE (reference sequence). The J segment lost 3 bases and the V segment lost 4 bases, leaving 2 bases of the junction unmatched. The CDR3 totals 14 residues. The CDR3 region is CASSKAGDTGELFF. The CDR3 DNA reads TGTGCCAGCAGCAAAGCGGGAGACACCGGGGAGCTGTTTTTT.

This sequence joins TRBV6-5 and TRBJ2-2, with D hard to call. Trimming removed 6 bases at V and 3 bases at J, with 11 bases between. Germline assignment: CDR1 MNHEY and CDR2 SVGAGI. This CDR3 is 14 amino acids long. The CDR3 sequence is CASSPDGDTGELFF. As DNA, the CDR3 is TGTGCCAGCAGCCCGGACGGAGACACCGGGGAGCTGTTTTTT.

The V and J genes are TRBV28 and TRBJ2-1; TRBD2 might be the D (6 bases). Deletions cut 6 bases from V and 15 bases from J, with 21 bases between. Germline CDR1 reads MDHEN; CDR2 reads SYDVKM. This CDR3 spans 13 amino acids. The CDR3 nucleotides read TGTGCCAGCAGGTCCATGAAGGGGAGGAGTTGGTTCTTC. This encodes CASRSMKGRSWFF.

A word on this clone: The same CDR3 is also encoded by other DNA sequences in this sample. This CDR3 is CASSSTGGGETQYF. CDR3 bases: TGTGCCAGCAGTTCCACAGGGGGAGGAGAGACCCAGTACTTC. V and J are TRBV27 and TRBJ2-5; 8 positions agree with TRBD1. The CDR3 loop spans 14 amino acids. Germline values: CDR1 MNHEY, CDR2 SMNVEV (reference sequence). V lost 4 bases to trimming and J lost 4 bases; unmatched junction nucleotides: 5.

The sample holds a few counts of this clone. CDR3 region: CASTTIPTNEKLFF. The CDR3 region has the DNA TGTGCCAGCACCACCATCCCAACTAATGAAAAACTGTTTTTT. J is TRBJ1-4 and V is TRBV7-9; no definite D call. Per the germline V gene, CDR1 is SEHNR and CDR2 is FQNEAQ (reference sequence). The CDR3 covers 14 residues. V shed 7 bases and J shed 0 bases, with 9 bases lying between them. Full variable domain (rest looked up from reference TRBV7-9 and TRBJ1-4): DTGVSQNPRHKITKRGQNVTFRCDPISEHNRLYWYRQTLGQGPEFLTYFQNEAQLEKSRLLSDRFSAERPKGSFSTLEIQRTEQGDSAMYLCASTTIPTNEKLFFGSGTQLSVL.

The chain joins TRBV4-2 to TRBJ2-7; D is unresolved. The V and J ends lost 1 base and 3 bases respectively, with 10 bases between them. The CDR3 extends over 14 amino acids. Germline lookup yields CDR1 LGHNA and CDR2 YNFKEQ. CDR3 sequence reads: CASSQVAPDYEQYF. In DNA, the CDR3 is TGTGCCAGCAGCCAAGTGGCACCTGACTACGAGCAGTACTTC.

The V call is TRBV9, the J call TRBJ2-7; TRBD2 aligns across 9 bases. V shed 3 bases, J shed 3 bases, and the junction held 7 bases outside the gene matches. Germline V CDR1 and CDR2: SGDLS, YYNGEE. CDR3 length: 15 residues. The CDR3 DNA reads TGTGCCAGCAGCGCCAGACTAGCGGATAGCTACGAGCAGTACTTC. As protein: CASSARLADSYEQYF.

The CDR3 region has the DNA TGTGCCAGTAGTGCCGTCGGGCAGGGGGTCAATGAGCAGTTCTTC. Amino acids: CASSAVGQGVNEQFF. The chain has TRBV19 and TRBJ2-1, with 7 nucleotides matching TRBD1. The CDR3 spans 15 residues. J gave up 6 bases and V 5 bases, and 10 bases lay outside the gene matches. Germline V gene data show CDR1 as LNHDA and CDR2 as SQIVND (reference sequence).

This rearrangement joins TRBV2 to TRBJ2-1; 14 bases fit TRBD2. The CDR3 is made up of 17 amino acids. Unmatched junction bases numbered 11, after V lost 4 bases and J lost 9 bases. Germline V lookup: CDR1 SNHLY, CDR2 FYNNEI. CDR3 region: CASSARTTSGREGEQFF. CDR3 nucleotides: TGTGCCAGCAGTGCAAGGACGACTAGCGGGAGGGAGGGTGAGCAGTTCTTC.

With regard to this clone: Other nucleotide sequences in the sample specify the same CDR3. This sequence joins TRBV9 and TRBJ2-1, with 10 bases matching TRBD2. V shed 0 bases, J shed 4 bases, and the junction held 1 base outside the gene matches. The length of the CDR3 is 15 residues. Germline V CDR1 and CDR2: SGDLS, YYNGEE. CDR3 sequence: CASSVASGGYNEQFF. Here the CDR3 DNA reads TGTGCCAGCAGCGTAGCTAGCGGGGGTTACAATGAGCAGTTCTTC.

This clone appeared once. This chain uses TRBV27 with TRBJ2-3; no firm D call. Looked up from germline, CDR1 is MNHEY and CDR2 is SMNVEV (reference sequence). This CDR3 region has 19 residues. Trimming took off 9 bases at V and 5 bases at J, with 33 bases between the two ends. Written as DNA, the CDR3 is TGTGCCAGACCCAAGCTGGACCTCTCTCTTTTGGCACGTGGAGATACGCAGTATTTT. Translated: CARPKLDLSLLARGDTQYF.

This chain's CDR3 is CASSQDSGFEAFF. The CDR3 region has the DNA TGCGCCAGCAGCCAAGATTCGGGCTTTGAAGCTTTCTTT. The chain joins TRBV4-1 to TRBJ1-1, with D unresolved. This CDR3 is 13 amino acids long. The V gene lost 0 bases and the J gene lost 7 bases, with 9 bases spanning the gap. The germline CDR1 and CDR2 sequences are MGHRA and YSYEKL.

The chain joins TRBV29-1 to TRBJ1-1; D gene uncertain. V gave up 5 bases and J gave up 1 base, with 14 bases separating them. The germline V gene has CDR1 SQVTM and CDR2 ANQGSEA. The CDR3 runs 14 residues. The CDR3 region has the DNA TGCAGCGTTCAGAGGTACACGGAGAACACTGAAGCTTTCTTT. It codes for CSVQRYTENTEAFF.

The genes are TRBV19 and TRBJ2-7; 12 bases match TRBD1. The length of the CDR3 is 15 residues. Germline values: CDR1 LNHDA, CDR2 SQIVND (reference sequence). The V and J ends lost 2 bases and 7 bases, in that order; junction bases with no gene match: 6. CDR3 DNA: TGTGCCAGTAGTATATCGGGACAGGGGGCAAGTGAGCAGTACTTC. It encodes CASSISGQGASEQYF. The whole variable domain, filled in from reference TRBV19 and TRBJ2-7, reads DGGITQSPKYLFRKEGQNVTLSCEQNLNHDAMYWYRQDPGQGLRLIYYSQIVNDFQKGDIAEGYSVSREKKESFPLTVTSAQKNPTAFYLCASSISGQGASEQYFGPGTRLTVT.

The chain is built from TRBV2 and TRBJ2-7; weak D call: TRBD1 (5 bases). This CDR3 has 14 amino acids. Germline V gene lookup returns CDR1 SNHLY and CDR2 FYNNEI. V lost 0 bases and J lost 7, with 13 bases in between. The CDR3 sequence: CASSEALQGAEQYF. CDR3 sequence (DNA): TGTGCCAGCAGTGAAGCGCTTCAGGGCGCTGAGCAGTACTTC.

The rearrangement links TRBV28 to TRBJ1-1, with D perhaps TRBD1 (6 bases). Looked up from germline, CDR1 is MDHEN and CDR2 is SYDVKM. The CDR3 totals 13 residues. Trimming shortened V by 3 bases and J by 7 bases, and 12 bases separated the two germline ends. The CDR3 protein is CASSFHGQSEAFF. The DNA of the CDR3 is TGTGCCAGCAGTTTCCACGGACAGAGTGAAGCTTTCTTT.

The chain employs TRBV6-6 and TRBJ1-2; TRBD1 agrees at 8 bases. V lost 6 bases and J lost 2; bases outside the gene matches: 11. CDR3 length: 16 residues. The V gene's germline CDR1 is MNHNY and CDR2 SVGAGI (reference sequence). The CDR3 reads CASSPGTGGTNYGYTF. The CDR3 bases are TGTGCCAGCAGCCCCGGGACAGGAGGCACCAACTATGGCTACACCTTC.